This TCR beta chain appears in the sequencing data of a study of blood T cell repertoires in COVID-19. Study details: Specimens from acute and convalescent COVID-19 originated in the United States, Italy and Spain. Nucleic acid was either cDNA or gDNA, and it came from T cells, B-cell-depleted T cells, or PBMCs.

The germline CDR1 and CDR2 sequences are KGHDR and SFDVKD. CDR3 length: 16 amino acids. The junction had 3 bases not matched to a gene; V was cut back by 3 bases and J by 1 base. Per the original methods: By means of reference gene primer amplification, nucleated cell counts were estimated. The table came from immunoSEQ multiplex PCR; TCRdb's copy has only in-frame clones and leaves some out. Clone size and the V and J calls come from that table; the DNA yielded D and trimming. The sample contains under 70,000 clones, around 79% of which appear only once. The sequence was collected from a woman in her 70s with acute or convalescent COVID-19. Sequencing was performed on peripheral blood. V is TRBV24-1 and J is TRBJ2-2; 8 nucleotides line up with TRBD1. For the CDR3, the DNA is TGTGCCACCAGTGATCGACAGGGGATGAACACCGGGGAGCTGTTTTTT. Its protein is CATSDRQGMNTGELFF.